This T cell receptor beta chain originates from a study of blood T cell repertoires in COVID-19. Overall study: T cells, B-cell-depleted T cells, or PBMCs provided the cDNA or gDNA that served as material.

The table lists this clone with a few counts. Per the original methods: From reference gene primer amplification, estimates of nucleated cell counts were derived. The data were produced by immunoSEQ multiplex PCR, yet TCRdb's version contains in-frame clones alone and is incomplete. The V and J calls and the clone size are those of that table, but D and trimming were determined from the DNA. The repertoire holds 200,000 or so clones, with around 85% as singletons. The V segment lost 8 bases and the J segment 6 bases; nucleotides outside the gene matches: 14. The CDR3 has 15 residues. Germline CDR1 reads MNHNY; CDR2 reads SVGAGI (reference sequence).

The sample taken for sequencing was peripheral blood. The TCR was taken from a man aged 65-85 years with active or convalescent COVID-19. The chain joins TRBV6-6 to TRBJ2-3; 7 bases line up with TRBD1. CDR3 region: CASRWDSPRGDTQYF. CDR3 nucleotide sequence: TGTGCCAGCCGATGGGACAGTCCAAGAGGGGATACGCAGTATTTT.